The 11 T cell receptor beta chains below were found in one sample sequenced in a study of T cell responses to AZD1222 COVID-19 vaccine. Profiled with immunoSEQ multiplex PCR; TCRdb holds only in-frame clones, not every one. This sample yields roughly 99,000 clones, of which more than 80% are seen a single time; under 7% belongs to the top ten. Sequenced here: peripheral blood, sampled on day 0 of AZD1222 vaccination. Receptor source: an adult in good health.

The chain uses TRBV19 and TRBJ1-5; weak D call: TRBD1 (5 bases). Germline values: CDR1 LNHDA, CDR2 SQIVND (reference sequence). V was cut by 3 bases and J by 4 bases, with 10 bases left in between. The CDR3 totals 14 residues. The CDR3 sequence is CASSMEGRNQPQHF. For the CDR3, the DNA is TGTGCCAGTAGTATGGAGGGGCGAAATCAGCCCCAGCATTTT.

This chain's CDR3 is CASSYSSGRVNEQFF. The CDR3 DNA sequence: TGTGCCAGCAGTTACTCTAGCGGAAGAGTCAATGAGCAGTTCTTC. The chain links TRBV6-5 to TRBJ2-1; TRBD2 is a possible D gene (6 bases). Germline loops: CDR1 MNHEY, CDR2 SVGAGI. This CDR3 is built from 15 residues. Between the trimmed V and J ends, which lost 0 bases and 6 bases, there was a span of 12 bases.

This chain uses TRBV5-4 with TRBJ1-1; D is perhaps TRBD1 (5 bases). V lost 0 bases to trimming and J lost 0 bases, with 24 bases between them. The CDR3 length is 20 residues. Germline V gene data show CDR1 as SGHNT and CDR2 as YYREEE (reference sequence). This CDR3 reads CASSLDPMWTTRPMNTEAFF. For the CDR3, the DNA is TGTGCCAGCAGCTTGGATCCTATGTGGACAACGCGGCCGATGAACACTGAAGCTTTCTTT.

The chain links TRBV15 to TRBJ2-2; D may correspond to TRBD1 or TRBD2 (6 bases each). Germline V gives CDR1 LNHNV, CDR2 YYDKDF (reference sequence). The CDR3 runs to 13 residues. Trimming removed 7 bases from V and 9 bases from J, with 15 bases in between. The CDR3 DNA reads TGTGCCACCATGGGGGGACAAAGGCGGGAGCTGTTTTTT. Encoded protein: CATMGGQRRELFF.

The chain combines TRBV19 with TRBJ1-6, with D possibly TRBD1 on 6 matching bases. V dropped 3 bases and J dropped 2 bases, with 11 bases sitting between them. Germline values: CDR1 LNHDA, CDR2 SQIVND (reference sequence). CDR3 length: 16 amino acids. CDR3 in DNA: TGTGCCAGTAGTATCCAGGGGTCGGCCTATAATTCACCCCTCCACTTT. Amino acid sequence: CASSIQGSAYNSPLHF.

V usage is TRBV7-2 and J usage is TRBJ2-7, with 8 positions matching TRBD1. Germline V lookup: CDR1 SGHTA, CDR2 FQGNSA. The CDR3 sequence is 12 residues long. The V and J ends lost 4 bases and 5 bases, in that order; junction bases with no gene match: 1. DNA for the CDR3: TGTGCCAGCAGCTCGACAGGGGACGAGCAGTACTTC. It encodes CASSSTGDEQYF.

The genes are TRBV27 and TRBJ1-3, with unresolved D. The V gene's germline CDR1 is MNHEY and CDR2 SMNVEV (reference sequence). The CDR3 runs 14 residues. The V gene lost 4 bases and the J gene lost 0 bases, with 7 bases spanning the gap. In DNA, the CDR3 is TGTGCCAGCAGTTGGACCGGCTCTGGAAACACCATATATTTT. Its protein is CASSWTGSGNTIYF.

The chain has TRBV11-1 and TRBJ2-7; 12 bases match TRBD1. The junction had 5 bases not matched to a gene; V was cut back by 4 bases and J by 7 bases. CDR1 is SGHAT, CDR2 FQDESV, per germline (reference sequence). This CDR3 has 14 residues. The CDR3 region is CASSSRDRGREQYF. CDR3 nucleotide sequence: TGTGCCAGCAGCTCCCGGGACAGGGGGCGAGAGCAGTACTTC.

The rearrangement links TRBV4-1 to TRBJ2-5; 9 bases match TRBD2. This CDR3 spans 15 amino acids. The junction had 8 bases not matched to a gene; V was cut back by 4 bases and J by 5 bases. Germline CDR1 reads MGHRA; CDR2 reads YSYEKL. CDR3 bases: TGCGCCAGCAGCCTGCAGGCGGGAGGGCCGGAGACCCAGTACTTC. Translated, it gives CASSLQAGGPETQYF.

The chain uses TRBV30 and TRBJ1-3, with TRBD1 identical over 7 bases. Trimming cost V 5 bases and J 1 base; bases outside gene matches: 5. CDR3 length equals 14 residues. CDR1 is GTSNPN, CDR2 SVGIG, per germline (reference sequence). The CDR3 DNA follows: TGTGCCTGGCAGAGGGACAGATCTGGAAACACCATATATTTT. Translated: CAWQRDRSGNTIYF.

The genes are TRBV28 and TRBJ2-5; TRBD2 might be the D (6 bases). The CDR3 has 14 residues. Looked up from germline, CDR1 is MDHEN and CDR2 is SYDVKM. V was clipped by 2 bases and J by 1 base, with 8 bases between them. The DNA for the CDR3 is TGTGCCAGCAGTTTAGCGGGACCCCAAGAGACCCAGTACTTC. It is translated as CASSLAGPQETQYF.